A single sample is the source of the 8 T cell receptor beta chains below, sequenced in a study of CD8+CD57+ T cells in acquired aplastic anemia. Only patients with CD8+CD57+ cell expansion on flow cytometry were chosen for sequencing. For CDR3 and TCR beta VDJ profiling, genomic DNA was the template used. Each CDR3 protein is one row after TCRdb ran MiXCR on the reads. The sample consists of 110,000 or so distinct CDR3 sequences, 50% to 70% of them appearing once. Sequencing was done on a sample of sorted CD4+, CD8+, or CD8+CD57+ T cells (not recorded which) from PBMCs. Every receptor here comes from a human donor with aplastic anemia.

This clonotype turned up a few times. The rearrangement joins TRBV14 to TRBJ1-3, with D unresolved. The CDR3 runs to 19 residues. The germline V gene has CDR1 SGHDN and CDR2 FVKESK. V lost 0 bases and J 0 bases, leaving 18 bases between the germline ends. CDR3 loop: CASSQDGKSLLDSGNTIYF. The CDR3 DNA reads TGTGCCAGCAGCCAAGATGGAAAAAGTTTGCTAGACTCTGGAAACACCATATATTTT.

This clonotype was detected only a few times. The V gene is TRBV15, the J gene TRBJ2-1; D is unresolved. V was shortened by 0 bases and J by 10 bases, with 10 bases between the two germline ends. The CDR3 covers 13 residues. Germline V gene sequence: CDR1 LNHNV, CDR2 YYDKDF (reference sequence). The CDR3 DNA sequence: TGTGCCACCAGCAGAGATGTCCCGGGCGAGCAGTTCTTC. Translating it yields CATSRDVPGEQFF.

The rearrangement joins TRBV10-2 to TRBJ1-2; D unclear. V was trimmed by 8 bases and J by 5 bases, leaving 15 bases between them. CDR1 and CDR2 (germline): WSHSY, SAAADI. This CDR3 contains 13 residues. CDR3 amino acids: CASLRSFRYGYTF. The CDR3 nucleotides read TGCGCCAGCTTACGGTCATTCCGATATGGCTACACCTTC.

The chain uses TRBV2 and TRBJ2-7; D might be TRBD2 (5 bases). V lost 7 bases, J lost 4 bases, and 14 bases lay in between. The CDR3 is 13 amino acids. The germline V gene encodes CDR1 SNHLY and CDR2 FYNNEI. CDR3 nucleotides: TGTGCCAGCAAGCAGGACTGGAATTACGAGCAGTACTTC. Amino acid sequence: CASKQDWNYEQYF.

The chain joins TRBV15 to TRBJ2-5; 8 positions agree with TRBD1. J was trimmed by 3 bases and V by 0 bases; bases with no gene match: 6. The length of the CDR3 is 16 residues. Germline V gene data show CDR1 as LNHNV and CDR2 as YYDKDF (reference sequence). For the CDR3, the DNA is TGTGCCACCAGCAGAGATTCGGTGGACAGGGAAGAGACCCAGTACTTC. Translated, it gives CATSRDSVDREETQYF.

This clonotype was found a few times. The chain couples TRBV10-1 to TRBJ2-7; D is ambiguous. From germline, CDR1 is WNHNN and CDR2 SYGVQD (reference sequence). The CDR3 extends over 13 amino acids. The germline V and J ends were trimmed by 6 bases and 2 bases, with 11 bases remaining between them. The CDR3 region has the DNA TGCGCCAGCAGATACCCCGACACCTACGAGCAGTACTTC. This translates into CASRYPDTYEQYF.

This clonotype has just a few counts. Written as DNA, the CDR3 is TGTGCCAGTAGTATAAGGCGAGGTCCCTACGAGCAGTACTTC. Translated, it gives CASSIRRGPYEQYF. V is TRBV19 and J is TRBJ2-7; no clear D. CDR3 length equals 14 residues. In germline, CDR1 is LNHDA, CDR2 SQIVND (reference sequence). The V gene lost 2 bases and the J gene lost 2 bases, with 10 bases spanning the gap.

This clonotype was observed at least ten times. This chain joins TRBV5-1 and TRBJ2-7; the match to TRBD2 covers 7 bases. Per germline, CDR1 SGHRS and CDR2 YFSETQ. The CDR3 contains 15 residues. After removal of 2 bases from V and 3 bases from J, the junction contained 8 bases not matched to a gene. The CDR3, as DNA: TGCGCCAGCAGCTTAAGGGCTAGCGGAGACTACGAGCAGTACTTC. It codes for CASSLRASGDYEQYF. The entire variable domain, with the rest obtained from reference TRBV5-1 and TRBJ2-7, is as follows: KAGVTQTPRYLIKTRGQQVTLSCSPISGHRSVSWYQQTPGQGLQFLFEYFSETQRNKGNFPGRFSGRQFSNSRSEMNVSTLELGDSALYLCASSLRASGDYEQYFGPGTRLTVT.